Listed here are 2 T cell receptor beta chains from one sample, sequenced in a study of beta chain features in type 1 diabetes. The investigators reverse transcribed all of the isolated RNA, so they sequenced expressed TCRB transcripts. The protocol was immunoSEQ multiplex PCR, while the TCRdb copy is restricted to in-frame clones and leaves out a portion. The repertoire has 90,000 to 110,000 clones, approximately 37% of them found once; the top ten carry around 0.07%. Sequencing was done on a sample of stem cell memory CD4+ T cells from blood. The origin of the receptors is a woman aged 18-30 years in good health.

CDR3 sequence reads: CASSLTRQGEAFF. The CDR3, as DNA: TGTGCCAGCAGCTTAACGAGGCAGGGTGAAGCTTTCTTT. J is TRBJ1-1 and V is TRBV7-3, with D tentatively TRBD1 (5 bases). V lost 0 bases and J lost 7, with 9 bases in between. The CDR3 loop spans 13 amino acids. The germline gives CDR1 SGHTA, CDR2 FQGTGA.

There are a few counts of this clone. The chain uses TRBV2 and TRBJ1-2; no reliable D call. Germline V CDR1 and CDR2: SNHLY, FYNNEI. V lost 4 bases, J lost 2 bases, and 14 bases lay in between. The CDR3 spans 15 residues. The CDR3 spells CASSGMTSRNYGYTF. CDR3 coding DNA: TGTGCCAGCAGTGGGATGACTTCCCGAAACTATGGCTACACCTTC. The entire variable domain, with the rest obtained from reference TRBV2 and TRBJ1-2, is as follows: EPEVTQTPSHQVTQMGQEVILRCVPISNHLYFYWYRQILGQKVEFLVSFYNNEISEKSEIFDDQFSVERPDGSNFTLKIRSTKLEDSAMYFCASSGMTSRNYGYTFGSGTRLTVV.